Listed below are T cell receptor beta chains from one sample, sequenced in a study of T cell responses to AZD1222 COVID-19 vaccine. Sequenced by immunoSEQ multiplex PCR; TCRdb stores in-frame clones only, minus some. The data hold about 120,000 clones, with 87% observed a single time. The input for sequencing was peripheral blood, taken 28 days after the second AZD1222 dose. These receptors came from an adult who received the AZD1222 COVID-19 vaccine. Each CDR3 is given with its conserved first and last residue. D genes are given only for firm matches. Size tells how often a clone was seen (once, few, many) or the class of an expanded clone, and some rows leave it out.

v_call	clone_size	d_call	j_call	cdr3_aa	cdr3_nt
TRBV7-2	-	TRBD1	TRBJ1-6	CASSPLPGQGNSPLHF	TGTGCCAGCAGTCCTCTTCCGGGACAGGGGAATTCACCCCTCCACTTT
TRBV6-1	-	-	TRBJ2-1	CASSESWGSYNEQFF	TGTGCCAGCAGTGAGTCATGGGGTTCCTACAATGAGCAGTTCTTC
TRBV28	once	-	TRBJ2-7	CASSFRVPNYEQYF	TGTGCCAGCAGTTTCAGGGTTCCCAACTACGAGCAGTACTTC
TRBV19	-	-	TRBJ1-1	CASSPWTREAFF	TGTGCCAGTAGTCCTTGGACACGTGAAGCTTTCTTT
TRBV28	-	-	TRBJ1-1	CASSTLTPTEAFF	TGTGCCAGCAGTACACTAACCCCCACTGAAGCTTTCTTT
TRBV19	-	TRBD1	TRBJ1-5	CASTGPDRGNQPQHF	TGTGCCAGTACCGGACCGGACAGGGGCAATCAGCCCCAGCATTTT
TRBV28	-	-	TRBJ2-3	CASRRDRRTDTQYF	TGTGCCAGCAGAAGAGACAGGCGCACAGATACGCAGTATTTT
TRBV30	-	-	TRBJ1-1	CAWEALMNTEAFF	TGTGCCTGGGAGGCCCTAATGAACACTGAAGCTTTCTTT
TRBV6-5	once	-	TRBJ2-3	CASGAGGTDTQYF	TGTGCCAGCGGGGCAGGGGGCACAGATACGCAGTATTTT
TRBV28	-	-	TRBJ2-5	CASSLSGIQGGQETQYF	TGTGCCAGCAGTTTATCGGGCATCCAGGGGGGTCAAGAGACCCAGTACTTC
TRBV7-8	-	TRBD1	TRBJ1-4	CASSLAPGQGNEKLFF	TGTGCCAGCAGCTTAGCGCCGGGACAGGGAAATGAAAAACTGTTTTTT